This passage covers 16 T cell receptor beta chains from one sample sequenced in a study of cytomegalovirus exposure and HLA in healthy donors. PCR was performed using 60 Vbeta and 13 Jbeta primers. The table came from immunoSEQ multiplex PCR; TCRdb's copy has only in-frame clones and leaves some out. The table records 55,000 to 70,000 clones, around 74% of them present only once. Sequenced sample: PBMCs. The receptors stem from a woman aged 55-70 years in good health and CMV-seropositive.

The gene calls are TRBV5-1 and TRBJ1-3, with TRBD1 identical over 12 bases. V dropped 3 bases and J dropped 4; count of bases not matched to a gene: 5. The CDR3 consists of 16 residues. Per the germline V gene, CDR1 is SGHRS and CDR2 is YFSETQ. The CDR3 is CASSSGGTGGGNTIYF. In nucleotides, the CDR3 is TGCGCCAGCAGCTCTGGTGGGACAGGGGGCGGAAACACCATATATTTT.

The J gene is TRBJ1-6, the V gene TRBV9; 10 bases match TRBD1. Germline lookup yields CDR1 SGDLS and CDR2 YYNGEE. The CDR3 consists of 14 residues. With 0 bases clipped from V and 10 bases from J, the junction kept 1 base outside the gene matches. CDR3 protein: CASSVGDRGSPLHF. DNA of the CDR3: TGTGCCAGCAGCGTAGGGGACAGGGGATCACCCCTCCACTTT.

Remarks on this clone: This likely reflects a read error, since a far larger clone is one base away. The V gene is TRBV5-1, the J gene TRBJ1-1; TRBD1 is a possible D gene (5 bases). The CDR3 spans 16 residues. Germline CDR1 SGHRS, CDR2 YFSETQ. V was shortened by 2 bases and J by 3 bases, with 17 bases between the two germline ends. The CDR3 sequence: CASSFNRRTGYTEAFF. The CDR3 DNA sequence: TGCGCCAGCAGCTTTAACCGACGAACAGGCTACACTGAAGCTTTCTTT. Combining the CDR3 with reference TRBV5-1 and TRBJ1-1 gives the whole variable domain KAGVTQTPRYLIKTRGQQVTLSCSPISGHRSVSWYQQTPGQGLQFLFEYFSETQRNKGNFPGRFSGRQFSNSRSEMNVSTLELGDSALYLCASSFNRRTGYTEAFFGQGTRLTVV.

J is TRBJ2-2 and V is TRBV14, with TRBD1 matching over 8 bases. There are 16 residues in the CDR3. Unmatched junction bases numbered 6, after V lost 3 bases and J lost 3 bases. Germline lookup yields CDR1 SGHDN and CDR2 FVKESK. The CDR3 DNA reads TGTGCCAGCAGCCAGCTGACAGGGGCCTACACCGGGGAGCTGTTTTTT. It is translated as CASSQLTGAYTGELFF.

V is TRBV5-4 and J is TRBJ2-2, with D perhaps matching TRBD2 (5 bases). Germline CDR1 SGHNT, CDR2 YYREEE (reference sequence). V lost 3 bases to trimming and J lost 5 bases, with 17 bases between them. The CDR3 runs 16 residues. DNA for the CDR3: TGTGCCAGCAGCTCCGGACCTACGCGAGGGACCGGGGAGCTGTTTTTT. Protein: CASSSGPTRGTGELFF.

The chain recombines TRBV18 with TRBJ2-3; D ambiguous. This CDR3 has 17 residues. CDR1 KGHSH and CDR2 LQKENI come from the germline V gene. The V end lost 3 bases, the J end lost 6 bases, and 22 bases lay between the germline ends. The CDR3 nucleotides read TGTGCCAGCTCACCGGTAGAATTGAGAGGCGGTGGCGATACGCAGTATTTT. Translated, it gives CASSPVELRGGGDTQYF.

The gene calls are TRBV10-3 and TRBJ2-7, with 12 bases that match TRBD1. This CDR3 contains 14 residues. CDR1 is ENHRY, CDR2 SYGVKD, per germline. J was trimmed by 6 bases and V by 6 bases; bases with no gene match: 6. CDR3 protein: CAIRTGTGGSEQYF. In DNA, the CDR3 is TGTGCCATCAGGACCGGGACAGGGGGCTCCGAGCAGTACTTC.

The chain joins TRBV18 to TRBJ1-1; possibly TRBD1 for D (6 bases). V dropped 6 bases and J dropped 1 base, with 15 bases sitting between them. CDR1 is KGHSH and CDR2 is LQKENI in the germline V gene. The CDR3 loop spans 15 amino acids. For the CDR3, the DNA is TGTGCCAGCTCGCTAACGTTACAGGGGAACACTGAAGCTTTCTTT. This gives the protein CASSLTLQGNTEAFF.

This rearrangement joins TRBV7-2 to TRBJ2-1; 8 bases are a match to TRBD2. With 6 bases clipped from V and 7 bases from J, the junction kept 5 bases outside the gene matches. CDR3 length: 13 amino acids. Germline V CDR1 and CDR2: SGHTA, FQGNSA. In DNA form, the CDR3 reads TGTGCCAGCAGGACAAGCGGGGGAAATGAGCAGTTCTTC. It is translated as CASRTSGGNEQFF.

The V gene is TRBV5-1, the J gene TRBJ2-5; tentative D call: TRBD2 (6 bases). Germline CDR1 SGHRS, CDR2 YFSETQ. The germline V and J ends were trimmed by 3 bases and 0 bases, with 9 bases remaining between them. The CDR3 loop spans 14 amino acids. The CDR3 loop reads CASSSGLDQETQYF. The CDR3 DNA follows: TGCGCCAGCAGCTCGGGACTTGACCAAGAGACCCAGTACTTC.

This clone was recorded only once. The V gene is TRBV5-4, the J gene TRBJ2-2; tentatively, D is TRBD2 (6 bases). V was cut by 4 bases and J by 4 bases, with 20 bases left in between. CDR1 and CDR2 from the germline V gene are SGHNT and YYREEE (reference sequence). This CDR3 is built from 17 residues. The CDR3 here is CASSPARTGVSTGELFF. The CDR3 nucleotides read TGTGCCAGCAGCCCGGCAAGGACGGGAGTCAGCACCGGGGAGCTGTTTTTT.

This clone showed up just once. The rearrangement uses TRBV7-2 and TRBJ1-2, with 11 bases lining up with TRBD1. V shed 4 bases, J shed 4 bases, and the junction held 2 bases outside the gene matches. CDR3 size: 14 residues. Germline V gene data show CDR1 as SGHTA and CDR2 as FQGNSA. CDR3 protein: CASSSGQGVYGYTF. CDR3 in DNA: TGTGCCAGCAGCTCGGGACAGGGGGTCTATGGCTACACCTTC.

The chain joins TRBV7-9 to TRBJ2-1; 7 nucleotides match TRBD2. This CDR3 region has 14 residues. Germline CDR1 reads SEHNR; CDR2 reads FQNEAQ (reference sequence). Trimming removed 1 base from V and 8 bases from J; junction bases left unmatched: 5. The CDR3 here is CASSLVGGVDEQFF. CDR3 sequence (DNA): TGTGCCAGCAGCTTAGTTGGGGGGGTCGATGAGCAGTTCTTC.

The CDR3 bases are TGCGCCAGCAGCCACCCCGGGACAGACAATGAGCAGTTCTTC. Translated, it gives CASSHPGTDNEQFF. The genes are TRBV4-1 and TRBJ2-1; 7 bases align to TRBD1. Germline values: CDR1 MGHRA, CDR2 YSYEKL. The CDR3 is 14 residues long. With 3 bases clipped from V and 5 bases from J, the junction kept 4 bases outside the gene matches.

The rearrangement uses TRBV19 and TRBJ1-5; weak D call: TRBD1 (6 bases). From germline, CDR1 is LNHDA and CDR2 SQIVND (reference sequence). The CDR3 runs 15 residues. V lost 7 bases and J lost 4, with 17 bases in between. The CDR3 DNA sequence: TGTGCCAGTACCCTAACGGGGGGCGAAAATCAGCCCCAGCATTTT. Translation gives CASTLTGGENQPQHF.

This chain uses TRBV5-1 with TRBJ1-1; D remains ambiguous. Germline V gives CDR1 SGHRS, CDR2 YFSETQ. Trimming took off 4 bases at V and 4 bases at J, with 14 bases between the two ends. The CDR3 spans 14 residues. The CDR3 spells CASSPVTGGTEAFF. The CDR3 region has the DNA TGCGCCAGCAGCCCCGTGACTGGCGGCACTGAAGCTTTCTTT.